This T cell receptor (beta chain) was documented in a study of CD8+ T cells in alopecia areata. Study-level results: Scalp data also include sequences from resident alphabeta T cells of normal skin. Mice showed clearer TCR sharing than patients did, a gap that was possibly HLA-related. An increase in clonality over normal scalp was evident in lesional scalp, especially alopecia totalis/universalis.

Extracted from the samples, RNA was reverse transcribed into cDNA to serve as the sequencing template. Sequencing used immunoSEQ multiplex PCR; TCRdb keeps in-frame clones, though not all of them. The data show about 150,000 clones, 45% to 60% seen once. Both CD4+ and CD8+ T cells were separated by sorting PBMCs. On this clone: What it binds is unknown.

Germline CDR1 MGHDK, CDR2 SYGVNS. The CDR3 spans 13 residues. Trimming pared 3 bases from V and 10 bases from J, leaving 13 bases between. The chain has TRBV25-1 and TRBJ2-1, with D possibly being TRBD1 (6 bases). Sequenced sample: CD4+ T cells sorted from blood. The receptor was isolated from a human donor in good health. CDR3 nucleotide sequence: TGTGCCAGCAGTGAGGGACACTCCAGCGAGCAGTTCTTC. Amino acid sequence: CASSEGHSSEQFF.